The rows below give T cell receptor beta chains drawn from one sample of a study of blood T cell repertoires in COVID-19. Some clones are missing from TCRdb's copy, which holds only in-frame ones; the method was immunoSEQ multiplex PCR. The repertoire holds about 270,000 clones, approximately 85% seen once, with 11% in the top ten. The source material was peripheral blood. These receptors all come from a woman in her 70s with acute or convalescent COVID-19. Both conserved end residues are part of each CDR3. The order of the fields is D gene, clone size, J gene, V gene, CDR3 DNA, CDR3 protein. D genes are given only for firm matches. A clone size is listed for some rows: how often the clone was seen (once, few, many), or a class if it is expanded.

-	-	TRBJ1-3	TRBV7-9	TGTGCCAGCGGGGGAGGGAACACCATATATTTT	CASGGGNTIYF
-	-	TRBJ1-5	TRBV6-6	TGTGCCAGCAGTCCGGACAGTTACAATCAGCCCCAGCATTTT	CASSPDSYNQPQHF
TRBD1	-	TRBJ1-2	TRBV3-1/TRBV3-2	TGTGCCAGCAGCCCGTCACCTCTCGGGACAGCCTATGGCTACACCTTC	CASSPSPLGTAYGYTF
-	-	TRBJ2-2	TRBV7-9	TGTGCCAGCAGGGCGACGGGGAGGAACGGGGAGCTGTTTTTT	CASRATGRNGELFF
-	-	TRBJ2-2	TRBV27	TGTGCCAGCAGTTTTGACTACAAGGCTGGGGAGCTGTTTTTT	CASSFDYKAGELFF
-	-	TRBJ2-5	TRBV4-1	TGCGCCAGCAGCCAAACCCAGACTAGCCAAGAGACCCAGTACTTC	CASSQTQTSQETQYF
-	-	TRBJ1-1	TRBV20-1	TGCAGTGCTAGTTCTGGGGGCCCCAACACTGAAGCTTTCTTT	CSASSGGPNTEAFF
-	-	TRBJ1-1	TRBV5-1	TGCGCCAGCAGATTCGTCCTTGACACTGAAGCTTTCTTT	CASRFVLDTEAFF
-	-	TRBJ1-3	TRBV5-1	TGCGCCAGCAGCCTAGTCCCCGTCTCCACCTCTGGAAACACCATATATTTT	CASSLVPVSTSGNTIYF
TRBD1	-	TRBJ1-5	TRBV19	TGTGCCAGTAGTATAGGGCAGGGGGCTCTGGCTTCACAGCCCCAGCATTTT	CASSIGQGALASQPQHF
TRBD1	few	TRBJ2-3	TRBV7-3	TGTGCCAGCAGCGCCGGGACAGGGGGCACAGATACGCAGTATTTT	CASSAGTGGTDTQYF
-	-	TRBJ2-3	TRBV19	TGTGCCAGTAGTATAGGAGCCGCGGATACGCAGTATTTT	CASSIGAADTQYF
TRBD2	-	TRBJ2-2	TRBV5-1	TGCGCCAGCAGCTTGGAAGCGGGGGGGCTTAACACCGGGGAGCTGTTTTTT	CASSLEAGGLNTGELFF
TRBD1	once	TRBJ2-7	TRBV5-5	TGTGCCAGCAGCACCGACCCCGGACAGGGATTATACGAGCAGTACTTC	CASSTDPGQGLYEQYF
-	-	TRBJ2-5	TRBV15	TGTGCCACAGGAGAAGGGGGGGGAGCTTACCGAGAGACCCAGTACTTC	CATGEGGGAYRETQYF
-	-	TRBJ1-2	TRBV30	TGTGCCTGGAGTCGGGTAGTTGCTAACTATGGCTACACCTTC	CAWSRVVANYGYTF
TRBD2	-	TRBJ2-7	TRBV2	TGTGCCAGCGTAGGGGGACTAGCGGGGCTCCAATCAACCTACGAGCAGTACTTC	CASVGGLAGLQSTYEQYF
-	-	TRBJ1-2	TRBV2	TGTGCCAGCAGTGAGGGCAGGGACTATGGCTACACCTTC	CASSEGRDYGYTF
-	-	TRBJ1-5	TRBV12-3/TRBV12-4	TGTGCCAGCAGTTTTGAAGCCGATCAGCCCCAGCATTTT	CASSFEADQPQHF
-	-	TRBJ1-3	TRBV6-1	TGTGCCAGCAGTGAGGCACCTCTCTCTGGAAACACCATATATTTT	CASSEAPLSGNTIYF
TRBD2	-	TRBJ2-1	TRBV30	TGTGCCTGGATGACTAGCGGGGGGCGGGAGCAGTTCTTC	CAWMTSGGREQFF
-	-	TRBJ1-5	TRBV5-6	TGTGCCAGCAGCTTGAAGATACAGGGTCCTAGCAATCAGCCCCAGCATTTT	CASSLKIQGPSNQPQHF
-	few	TRBJ1-1	TRBV12-3/TRBV12-4	TGTGCCAGCAAGGGGACTGAAGCTTTCTTT	CASKGTEAFF
TRBD1	once	TRBJ2-1	TRBV19	TGTGCCAGTAGTTCCCGGACAGGGGGCAATGAGCAGTTCTTC	CASSSRTGGNEQFF
TRBD1	-	TRBJ2-1	TRBV25-1	TGTGCCAGCAGTGAATGGGGGCAGGGGGCGAGCTCCTACAATGAGCAGTTCTTC	CASSEWGQGASSYNEQFF
-	-	TRBJ1-1	TRBV5-1	TGCGCCAGCAGCGGCGGGACTCCTAACACTGAAGCTTTCTTT	CASSGGTPNTEAFF
-	-	TRBJ2-2	TRBV7-6	TGTGCCAGCAGCTTAACTAGCTCTAGGGGATTCACCGGGGAGCTGTTTTTT	CASSLTSSRGFTGELFF
-	-	TRBJ1-5	TRBV10-2	TGCGCCAGCAGTGAGCAGGGTAGGGAACATCAGCCCCAGCATTTT	CASSEQGREHQPQHF
TRBD1	-	TRBJ1-2	TRBV4-2	TGTGCCAGCAGCCCCGGACAGGGGGTCGGCTATGGCTACACCTTC	CASSPGQGVGYGYTF
-	-	TRBJ1-1	TRBV2	TGTGCCAGCACCAAGGAGGGGACTGAAGCTTTCTTT	CASTKEGTEAFF
TRBD1	-	TRBJ1-2	TRBV7-2	TGTGCCAGCAGCGTTAACAGGGGGCAATATGGCTACACCTTC	CASSVNRGQYGYTF
TRBD1	-	TRBJ1-5	TRBV9	TGTGCCAGCACCACCCTGGGACAGCTAAATCTCTATAGCAATCAGCCCCAGCATTTT	CASTTLGQLNLYSNQPQHF
TRBD1	once	TRBJ1-5	TRBV12-3/TRBV12-4	TGTGCCAGCAGTTGGGTACAGGGGGGAAGGCTCCGCTTT	CASSWVQGGRLRF
TRBD1	-	TRBJ1-2	TRBV6-2/TRBV6-3	TGTGCCAGCAGTCGACACAGGGGTCCTAACTATGGCTACACCTTC	CASSRHRGPNYGYTF
-	-	TRBJ1-2	TRBV7-2	TGTGCCAGCAGCTTAGGGCGGGTCTATGGCTACACCTTC	CASSLGRVYGYTF
TRBD1	-	TRBJ1-6	TRBV29-1	TGCAGCGTGAGGGTGGGGACAGATTATAATTCACCCCTCCACTTT	CSVRVGTDYNSPLHF
TRBD1	-	TRBJ1-1	TRBV19	TGTGCCAGTAAGGAAGACAGGGTGAACACTGAAGCTTTCTTT	CASKEDRVNTEAFF
-	-	TRBJ1-1	TRBV6-5	TGTGCCAGCAGCCGGGGGGCGGACACTGAAGCTTTCTTT	CASSRGADTEAFF
TRBD2	-	TRBJ2-5	TRBV6-5	TGTGCCAGCAGTTCCCCCGAGCGGGGAGCAAAGACCCAGTACTTC	CASSSPERGAKTQYF
-	once	TRBJ1-4	TRBV4-2	TGTGCCAGCAGCCAAGCTGGTGAGGGGGTTGGTGAAAAACTGTTTTTT	CASSQAGEGVGEKLFF
-	-	TRBJ1-1	TRBV5-1	TGCGCCAGCAGCTTGGAGGGAGGGGGCACTGAAGCTTTCTTT	CASSLEGGGTEAFF
-	-	TRBJ2-1	TRBV25-1	TGTGCCAGCAGTGAAGAGGAGTTGGGTGAGCAGTTCTTC	CASSEEELGEQFF
TRBD1	-	TRBJ1-1	TRBV6-5	TGTGCCAGCAGTTCACCCCGGGACAGGGGGACTGAAGCTTTCTTT	CASSSPRDRGTEAFF
TRBD2	once	TRBJ2-1	TRBV28	TGTGCCAGCAGTAGTAGCGGGGCGAGCTCCTACAATGAGCAGTTCTTC	CASSSSGASSYNEQFF
TRBD2	-	TRBJ2-1	TRBV5-1	TGCGCCAGCAGCTTGTCCCCTAGCGGTCGCCCCAATGAGCAGTTCTTC	CASSLSPSGRPNEQFF
-	-	TRBJ2-1	TRBV28	TGTGCCAGCAGTCCTCCCCCTCTCGGGACAGAGCAGTTCTTC	CASSPPPLGTEQFF
-	-	TRBJ1-5	TRBV3-1/TRBV3-2	TGTGCCAGCAGCTTCCTACGACAGCCGCCCCAGCATTTT	CASSFLRQPPQHF
TRBD1	-	TRBJ1-6	TRBV6-1	TGTGCCAGCAGTGACCCGGGACAGGGAAATTCACCCCTCCACTTT	CASSDPGQGNSPLHF